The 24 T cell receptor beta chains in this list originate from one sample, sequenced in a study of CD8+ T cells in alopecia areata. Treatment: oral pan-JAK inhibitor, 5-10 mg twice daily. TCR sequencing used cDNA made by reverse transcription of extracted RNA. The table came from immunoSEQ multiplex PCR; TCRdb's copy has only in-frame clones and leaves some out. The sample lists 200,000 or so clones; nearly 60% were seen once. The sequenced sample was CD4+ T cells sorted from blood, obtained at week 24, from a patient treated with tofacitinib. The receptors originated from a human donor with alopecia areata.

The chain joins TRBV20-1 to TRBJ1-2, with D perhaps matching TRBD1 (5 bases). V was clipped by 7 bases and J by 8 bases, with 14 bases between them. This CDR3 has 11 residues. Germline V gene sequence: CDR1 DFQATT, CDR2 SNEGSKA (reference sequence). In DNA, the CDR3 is TGCAGTGTTAAAAGGGGATTCGGCTACACCTTC. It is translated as CSVKRGFGYTF.

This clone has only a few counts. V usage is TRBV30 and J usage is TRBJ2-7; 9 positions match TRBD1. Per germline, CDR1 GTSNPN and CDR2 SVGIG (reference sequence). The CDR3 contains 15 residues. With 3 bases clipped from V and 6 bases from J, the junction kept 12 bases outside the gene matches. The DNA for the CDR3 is TGTGCCTGGAGCGGACGAGGACAGGGGCTACGCGAGCAGTACTTC. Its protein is CAWSGRGQGLREQYF.

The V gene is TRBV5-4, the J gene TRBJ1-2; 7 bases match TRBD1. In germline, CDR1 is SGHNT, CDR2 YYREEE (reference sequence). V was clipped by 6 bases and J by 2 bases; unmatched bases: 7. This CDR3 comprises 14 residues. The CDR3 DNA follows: TGTGCCAGCATGCTACAGGGGACAAACTATGGCTACACCTTC. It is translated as CASMLQGTNYGYTF.

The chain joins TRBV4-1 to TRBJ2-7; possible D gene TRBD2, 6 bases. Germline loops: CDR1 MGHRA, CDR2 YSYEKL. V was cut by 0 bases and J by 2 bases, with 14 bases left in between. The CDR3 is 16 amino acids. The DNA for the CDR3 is TGCGCCAGCAGCCAAGATTGGCGGGAAGCGGCCTACGAGCAGTACTTC. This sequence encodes CASSQDWREAAYEQYF.

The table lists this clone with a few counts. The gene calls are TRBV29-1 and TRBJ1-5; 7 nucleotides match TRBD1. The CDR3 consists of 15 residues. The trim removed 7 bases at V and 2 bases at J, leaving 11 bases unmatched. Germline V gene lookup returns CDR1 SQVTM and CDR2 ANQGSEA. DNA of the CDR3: TGCAGCGCCCAGACAGGGAAAAATCGCAATCAGCCCCAGCATTTT. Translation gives CSAQTGKNRNQPQHF. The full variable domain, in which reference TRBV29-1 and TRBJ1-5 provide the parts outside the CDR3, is SAVISQKPSRDICQRGTSLTIQCQVDSQVTMMFWYRQQPGQSLTLIATANQGSEATYESGFVIDKFPISRPNLTFSTLTVSNMSPEDSSIYLCSAQTGKNRNQPQHFGDGTRLSIL.

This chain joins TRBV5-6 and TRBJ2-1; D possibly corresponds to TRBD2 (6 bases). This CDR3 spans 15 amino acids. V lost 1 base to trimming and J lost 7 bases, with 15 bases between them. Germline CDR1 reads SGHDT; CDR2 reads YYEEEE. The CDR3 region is CASSLWAGRGNEQFF. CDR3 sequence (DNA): TGTGCCAGCAGCTTGTGGGCGGGACGGGGTAATGAGCAGTTCTTC.

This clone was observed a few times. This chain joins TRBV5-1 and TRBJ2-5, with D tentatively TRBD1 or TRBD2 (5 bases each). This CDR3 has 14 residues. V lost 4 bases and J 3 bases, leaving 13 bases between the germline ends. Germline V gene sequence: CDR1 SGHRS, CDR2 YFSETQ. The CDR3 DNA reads TGCGCCAGCAGCGACCGGGACGGAGAAGAGACCCAGTACTTC. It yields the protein CASSDRDGEETQYF.

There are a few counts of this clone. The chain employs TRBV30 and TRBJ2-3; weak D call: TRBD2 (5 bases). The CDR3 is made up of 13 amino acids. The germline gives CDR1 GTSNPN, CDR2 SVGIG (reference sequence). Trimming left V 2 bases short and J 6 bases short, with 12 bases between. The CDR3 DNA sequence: TGTGCCTGGAGTTCCCGAGGGCCGGATACGCAGTATTTT. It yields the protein CAWSSRGPDTQYF. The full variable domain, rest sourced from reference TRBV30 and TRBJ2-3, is SQTIHQWPATLVQPVGSPLSLECTVEGTSNPNLYWYRQAAGRGLQLLFYSVGIGQISSEVPQNLSASRPQDRQFILSSKKLLLSDSGFYLCAWSSRGPDTQYFGPGTRLTVL.

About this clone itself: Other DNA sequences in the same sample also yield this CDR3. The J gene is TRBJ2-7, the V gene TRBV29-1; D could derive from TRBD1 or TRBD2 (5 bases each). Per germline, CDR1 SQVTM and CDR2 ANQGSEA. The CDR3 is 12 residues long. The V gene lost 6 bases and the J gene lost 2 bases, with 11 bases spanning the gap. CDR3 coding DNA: TGCAGCGTCCGGGACCGAGCCTACGAGCAGTACTTC. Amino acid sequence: CSVRDRAYEQYF.

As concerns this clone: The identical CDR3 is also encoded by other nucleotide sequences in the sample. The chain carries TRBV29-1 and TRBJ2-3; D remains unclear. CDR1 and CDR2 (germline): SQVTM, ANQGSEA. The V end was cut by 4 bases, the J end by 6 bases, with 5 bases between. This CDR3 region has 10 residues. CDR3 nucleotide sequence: TGCAGCGTTGGGGCGGATACGCAGTATTTT. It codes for CSVGADTQYF.

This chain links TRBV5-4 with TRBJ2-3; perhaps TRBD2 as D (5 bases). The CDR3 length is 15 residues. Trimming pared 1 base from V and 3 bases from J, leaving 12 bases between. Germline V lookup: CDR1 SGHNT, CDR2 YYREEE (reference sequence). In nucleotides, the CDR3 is TGTGCCAGCAGCTTGCAAGCCGGGGTTACAGATACGCAGTATTTT. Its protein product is CASSLQAGVTDTQYF.

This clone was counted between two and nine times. CDR3 sequence (DNA): TGCAGCGTTTCAACGAACAATGAGCAGTTCTTC. Translated, it gives CSVSTNNEQFF. The chain carries TRBV29-1 and TRBJ2-1; D is unclear. The CDR3 contains 11 residues. Germline V CDR1 and CDR2: SQVTM, ANQGSEA. Trimming stripped 5 bases from V and 5 bases from J, with 7 bases between.

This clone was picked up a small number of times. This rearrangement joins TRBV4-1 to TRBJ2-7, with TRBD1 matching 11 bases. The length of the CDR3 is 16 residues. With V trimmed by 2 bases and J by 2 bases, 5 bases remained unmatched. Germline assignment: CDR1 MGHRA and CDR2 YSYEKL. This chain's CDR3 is CASSQRRDRGTYEQYF. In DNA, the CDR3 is TGCGCCAGCAGCCAACGTAGGGACAGGGGGACCTACGAGCAGTACTTC.

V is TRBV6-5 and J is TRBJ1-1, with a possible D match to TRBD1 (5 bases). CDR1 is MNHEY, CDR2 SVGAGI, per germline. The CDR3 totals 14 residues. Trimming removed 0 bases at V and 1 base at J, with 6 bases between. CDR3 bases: TGTGCCAGCAGTTACTCGACAGCGAACACTGAAGCTTTCTTT. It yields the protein CASSYSTANTEAFF.

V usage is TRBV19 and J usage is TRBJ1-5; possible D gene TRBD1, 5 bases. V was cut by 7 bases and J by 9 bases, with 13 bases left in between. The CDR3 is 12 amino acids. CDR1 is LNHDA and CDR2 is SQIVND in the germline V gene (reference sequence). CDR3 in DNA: TGTGCCAGTACTGGAACCGACAGGCCCCAGCATTTT. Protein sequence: CASTGTDRPQHF.

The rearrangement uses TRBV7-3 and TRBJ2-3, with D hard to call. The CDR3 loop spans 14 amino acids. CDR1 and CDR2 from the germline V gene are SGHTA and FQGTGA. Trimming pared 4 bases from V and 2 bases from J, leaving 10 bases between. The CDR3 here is CASSSPAITDTQYF. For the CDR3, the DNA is TGTGCCAGCAGCTCCCCAGCGATCACAGATACGCAGTATTTT.

Here the CDR3 reads CASNRQRGETQYF. DNA of the CDR3: TGTGCCAGCAATCGGCAGCGGGGAGAGACCCAGTACTTC. The gene calls are TRBV6-5 and TRBJ2-5, with 7 bases fitting TRBD2. Germline CDR1 is MNHEY and CDR2 is SVGAGI. Trimming at V came to 7 bases and at J to 4 bases, leaving 6 bases not matched to a gene. The CDR3 is 13 amino acids.

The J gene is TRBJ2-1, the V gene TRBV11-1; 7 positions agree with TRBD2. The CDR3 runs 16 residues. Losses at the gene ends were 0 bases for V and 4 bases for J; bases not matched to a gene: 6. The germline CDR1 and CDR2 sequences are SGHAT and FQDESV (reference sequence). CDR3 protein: CASSLAGASGYNEQFF. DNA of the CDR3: TGTGCCAGCAGCTTAGCGGGAGCTAGCGGATACAATGAGCAGTTCTTC. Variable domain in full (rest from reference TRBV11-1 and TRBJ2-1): EAEVAQSPRYKITEKSQAVAFWCDPISGHATLYWYRQILGQGPELLVQFQDESVVDDSQLPKDRFSAERLKGVDSTLKIQPAELGDSAMYLCASSLAGASGYNEQFFGPGTRLTVL.

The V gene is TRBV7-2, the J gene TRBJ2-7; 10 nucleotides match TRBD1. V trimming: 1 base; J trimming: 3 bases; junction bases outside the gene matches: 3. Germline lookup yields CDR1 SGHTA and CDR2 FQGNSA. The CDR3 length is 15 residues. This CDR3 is CASSLVGQGYYEQYF. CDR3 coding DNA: TGTGCCAGCAGCTTAGTGGGACAGGGGTACTACGAGCAGTACTTC.

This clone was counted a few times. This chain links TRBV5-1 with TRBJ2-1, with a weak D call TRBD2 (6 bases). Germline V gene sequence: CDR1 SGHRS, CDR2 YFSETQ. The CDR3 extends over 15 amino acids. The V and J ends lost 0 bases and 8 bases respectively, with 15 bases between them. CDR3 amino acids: CASSLDGGAGDEQFF. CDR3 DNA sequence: TGCGCCAGCAGCTTGGATGGCGGGGCCGGGGATGAGCAGTTCTTC.

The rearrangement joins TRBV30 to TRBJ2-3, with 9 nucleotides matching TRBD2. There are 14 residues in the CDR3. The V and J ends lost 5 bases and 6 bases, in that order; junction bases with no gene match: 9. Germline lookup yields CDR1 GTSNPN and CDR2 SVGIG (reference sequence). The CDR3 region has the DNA TGTGCCTGGCTGCGACTAGCGGCTCACGATACGCAGTATTTT. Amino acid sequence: CAWLRLAAHDTQYF.

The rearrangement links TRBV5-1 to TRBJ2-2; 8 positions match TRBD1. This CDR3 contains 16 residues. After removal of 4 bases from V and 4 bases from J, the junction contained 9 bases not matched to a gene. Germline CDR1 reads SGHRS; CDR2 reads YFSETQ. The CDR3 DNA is TGCGCCAGCAGCCCGACAGGGGCAGATAGCACCGGGGAGCTGTTTTTT. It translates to CASSPTGADSTGELFF.

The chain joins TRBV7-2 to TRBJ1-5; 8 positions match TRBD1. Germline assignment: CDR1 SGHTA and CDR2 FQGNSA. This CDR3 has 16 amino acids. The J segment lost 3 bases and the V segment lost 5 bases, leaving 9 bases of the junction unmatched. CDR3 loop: CASSDQGAGNNQPQHF. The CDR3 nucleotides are TGTGCCAGCAGCGACCAGGGGGCGGGTAACAATCAGCCCCAGCATTTT.

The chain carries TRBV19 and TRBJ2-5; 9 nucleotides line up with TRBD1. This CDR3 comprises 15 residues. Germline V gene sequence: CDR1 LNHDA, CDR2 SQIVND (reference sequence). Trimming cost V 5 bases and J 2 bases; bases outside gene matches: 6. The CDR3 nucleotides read TGTGCCAGTAGTCCCCGGGACAGGGATCAAGAGACCCAGTACTTC. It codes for CASSPRDRDQETQYF.